This note documents a single T cell receptor beta chain sequence. Measured with immunoSEQ multiplex PCR; TCRdb has only the in-frame clones, and not every one. The data contain tens of thousands of clones, about 91% of them singletons. These data belong to a study of T cell changes during pregnancy in multiple sclerosis. V shed 0 bases and J 5 bases; nucleotides not matched to a gene: 7. The CDR3 is made up of 15 amino acids. From germline, CDR1 is SGDLS and CDR2 YYNGEE. The gene calls are TRBV9 and TRBJ2-5, with 7 bases matching TRBD2. Sequenced here: peripheral blood, sampled after pregnancy. This clonotype was sampled from a female donor with multiple sclerosis, enrolled in a pregnancy study. The CDR3 sequence: CASSVGGGVGETQYF. The CDR3 nucleotides read TGTGCCAGCAGCGTAGGTGGGGGGGTCGGGGAGACCCAGTACTTC.